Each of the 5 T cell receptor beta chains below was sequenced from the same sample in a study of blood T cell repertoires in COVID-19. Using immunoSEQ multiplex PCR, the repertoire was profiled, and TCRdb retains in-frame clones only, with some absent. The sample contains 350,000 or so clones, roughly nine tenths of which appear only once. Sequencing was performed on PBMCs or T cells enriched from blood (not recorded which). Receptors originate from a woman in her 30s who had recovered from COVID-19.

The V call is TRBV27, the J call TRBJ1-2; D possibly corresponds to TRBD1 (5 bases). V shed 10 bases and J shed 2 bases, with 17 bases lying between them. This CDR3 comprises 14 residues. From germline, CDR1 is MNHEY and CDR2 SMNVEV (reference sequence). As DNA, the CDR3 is TGTGCCACACGGACACTATCCGTCAACTATGGCTACACCTTC. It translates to CATRTLSVNYGYTF.

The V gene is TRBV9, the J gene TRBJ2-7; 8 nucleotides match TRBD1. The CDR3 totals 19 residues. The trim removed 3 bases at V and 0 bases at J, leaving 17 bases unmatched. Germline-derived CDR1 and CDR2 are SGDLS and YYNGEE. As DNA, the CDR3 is TGTGCCAGCAGCGCACTCGGACAGGGTAAAGGTAGCCCCTCCTACGAGCAGTACTTC. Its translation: CASSALGQGKGSPSYEQYF.

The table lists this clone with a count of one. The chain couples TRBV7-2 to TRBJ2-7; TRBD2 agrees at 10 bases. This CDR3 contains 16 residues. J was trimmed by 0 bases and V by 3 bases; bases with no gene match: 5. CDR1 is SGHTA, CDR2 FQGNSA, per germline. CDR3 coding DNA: TGTGCCAGCAGCTTCTTAGCGGGGGGTAGCTCCTACGAGCAGTACTTC. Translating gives CASSFLAGGSSYEQYF. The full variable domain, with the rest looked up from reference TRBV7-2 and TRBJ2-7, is GAGVSQSPSNKVTEKGKDVELRCDPISGHTALYWYRQSLGQGLEFLIYFQGNSAPDKSGLPSDRFSAERTGGSVSTLTIQRTQQEDSAVYLCASSFLAGGSSYEQYFGPGTRLTVT.

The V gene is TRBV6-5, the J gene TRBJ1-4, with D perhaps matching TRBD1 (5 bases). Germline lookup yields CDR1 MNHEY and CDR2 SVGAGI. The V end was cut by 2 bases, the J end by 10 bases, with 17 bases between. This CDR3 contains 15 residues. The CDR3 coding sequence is TGTGCCAGCAGTTACGATTCGGATAGGGGCGGAAAACTGTTTTTT. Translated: CASSYDSDRGGKLFF.

The CDR3 DNA reads TGTGCCAGCAGTGAAGTTAACAGGGAGTTCTCGAAAGGTCAGCCCCAGCATTTT. Translation: CASSEVNREFSKGQPQHF. The genes are TRBV6-1 and TRBJ1-5, with D tentatively TRBD1 (6 bases). V was trimmed by 1 base and J by 6 bases, leaving 22 bases between them. Per germline, CDR1 MNHNS and CDR2 SASEGT. CDR3 length: 18 residues.